The rows below give T cell receptor beta chains drawn from one sample of a study of memory CD4+ T cells and cytomegalovirus serostatus. Clones were read by immunoSEQ multiplex PCR, and TCRdb kept only the in-frame ones, dropping some. This table has about 48,000 clones, around four fifths appearing once. Sequencing input: memory CD4+ T cells from blood. The receptors here all came from an adult in good health and CMV-seronegative. Both conserved end residues are part of each CDR3. D genes are given only for firm matches. The size field is filled for only some rows; it gives once, few, many or a size class.

clone_size: .
v_call: TRBV7-9
d_call: TRBD1
j_call: TRBJ2-7
cdr3_aa: CASSLDLRRPGGSYEQYF
cdr3_nt: TGTGCCAGCAGCTTAGATCTACGAAGGCCAGGGGGCTCCTACGAGCAGTACTTC

clone_size: .
v_call: TRBV5-4
d_call: .
j_call: TRBJ2-3
cdr3_aa: CASSLYKAGVTDTQYF
cdr3_nt: TGTGCCAGCTCTCTATATAAGGCAGGGGTCACAGATACGCAGTATTTT

clone_size: .
v_call: TRBV28
d_call: .
j_call: TRBJ1-4
cdr3_aa: CASSFRQLNEKLFF
cdr3_nt: TGTGCCAGCAGTTTTCGGCAGCTTAATGAAAAACTGTTTTTT

clone_size: .
v_call: TRBV27
d_call: .
j_call: TRBJ2-5
cdr3_aa: CASTLRPPGIIQETQYF
cdr3_nt: TGTGCCAGCACCCTACGTCCTCCAGGGATAATCCAAGAGACCCAGTACTTC

clone_size: .
v_call: TRBV29-1
d_call: .
j_call: TRBJ2-1
cdr3_aa: CSVEDLGHGTEGNEQFF
cdr3_nt: TGCAGCGTTGAAGATCTTGGACACGGGACTGAAGGCAATGAGCAGTTCTTC

clone_size: once
v_call: TRBV6-1
d_call: TRBD2
j_call: TRBJ2-7
cdr3_aa: CASSVAYGTTRDEQYF
cdr3_nt: TGTGCCAGCAGTGTGGCCTACGGGACTACCCGCGACGAGCAGTACTTC

clone_size: .
v_call: TRBV5-1
d_call: TRBD2
j_call: TRBJ2-2
cdr3_aa: CASSLGASGSTGELFF
cdr3_nt: TGCGCCAGCAGCTTGGGGGCTAGCGGGAGTACCGGGGAGCTGTTTTTT

clone_size: .
v_call: TRBV5-1
d_call: .
j_call: TRBJ1-1
cdr3_aa: CASSLEGTTGAFF
cdr3_nt: TGCGCCAGCAGCTTGGAGGGGACCACTGGAGCTTTCTTT

clone_size: .
v_call: TRBV2
d_call: TRBD1
j_call: TRBJ1-1
cdr3_aa: CASSPTGGTRTEAFF
cdr3_nt: TGTGCCAGCAGTCCAACAGGGGGTACTCGCACTGAAGCTTTCTTT

clone_size: .
v_call: TRBV30
d_call: TRBD1
j_call: TRBJ1-5
cdr3_aa: CAWSAKGQDRPQHF
cdr3_nt: TGTGCCTGGAGCGCTAAGGGACAGGACCGGCCCCAGCATTTT

clone_size: .
v_call: TRBV7-6
d_call: .
j_call: TRBJ1-3
cdr3_aa: CASSLVAGGNTIYF
cdr3_nt: TGTGCCAGCAGCTTAGTTGCGGGTGGAAACACCATATATTTT

clone_size: .
v_call: TRBV5-1
d_call: TRBD1
j_call: TRBJ1-4
cdr3_aa: CASSTSGTGSEKLFF
cdr3_nt: TGCGCCAGCAGCACCTCCGGGACAGGGAGCGAAAAACTGTTTTTT

clone_size: .
v_call: TRBV5-6
d_call: TRBD2
j_call: TRBJ2-3
cdr3_aa: CASSRGSGADTQYF
cdr3_nt: TGTGCCAGCAGCCGTGGTAGCGGGGCAGATACGCAGTATTTT

clone_size: .
v_call: TRBV6-6
d_call: .
j_call: TRBJ2-7
cdr3_aa: CASSYSGITYEQYF
cdr3_nt: TGTGCCAGCAGTTACTCGGGGATCACCTACGAGCAGTACTTC

clone_size: .
v_call: TRBV5-1
d_call: TRBD2
j_call: TRBJ2-5
cdr3_aa: CASSPGLNQETQYF
cdr3_nt: TGCGCCAGCTCACCGGGACTAAACCAAGAGACCCAGTACTTC

clone_size: .
v_call: TRBV7-2
d_call: .
j_call: TRBJ1-2
cdr3_aa: CASSLIRLGPGYTF
cdr3_nt: TGTGCCAGCAGCTTGATACGGTTGGGCCCCGGCTACACCTTC

clone_size: .
v_call: TRBV6-5
d_call: TRBD1
j_call: TRBJ2-7
cdr3_aa: CRTGPNYEQYF
cdr3_nt: TGTAGGACAGGACCCAACTACGAGCAGTACTTC

clone_size: .
v_call: TRBV14
d_call: TRBD1
j_call: TRBJ2-1
cdr3_aa: CASSPGTVLNEQFF
cdr3_nt: TGTGCCAGCAGCCCGGGGACAGTCCTCAATGAGCAGTTCTTC

clone_size: .
v_call: TRBV6-1
d_call: TRBD2
j_call: TRBJ2-7
cdr3_aa: CASSEGGGRVWEQYF
cdr3_nt: TGTGCCAGCAGTGAAGGGGGCGGGAGGGTCTGGGAGCAGTACTTC

clone_size: .
v_call: TRBV30
d_call: .
j_call: TRBJ1-5
cdr3_aa: CAWSPEGLQPQHF
cdr3_nt: TGTGCCTGGAGTCCGGAAGGGCTTCAGCCCCAGCATTTT

clone_size: medium-sized
v_call: TRBV2
d_call: .
j_call: TRBJ1-1
cdr3_aa: CASSGDGGEAFF
cdr3_nt: TGTGCCAGCAGCGGTGACGGGGGGGAAGCTTTCTTT

clone_size: .
v_call: TRBV19
d_call: .
j_call: TRBJ1-4
cdr3_aa: CASSPQATNEKLFF
cdr3_nt: TGTGCCAGTAGTCCCCAGGCAACTAATGAAAAACTGTTTTTT

clone_size: .
v_call: TRBV19
d_call: TRBD1
j_call: TRBJ2-7
cdr3_aa: CASSTPDRGREQYF
cdr3_nt: TGTGCCAGTAGTACCCCGGACAGGGGAAGGGAGCAGTACTTC

clone_size: .
v_call: TRBV5-1
d_call: .
j_call: TRBJ1-2
cdr3_aa: CASSPGQVVGGYTF
cdr3_nt: TGCGCCAGCAGCCCGGGACAAGTAGTAGGTGGCTACACCTTC

clone_size: .
v_call: TRBV5-1
d_call: .
j_call: TRBJ1-4
cdr3_aa: CASSPRGGGYTNEKLFF
cdr3_nt: TGCGCCAGCAGCCCAAGAGGGGGAGGGTATACTAATGAAAAACTGTTTTTT

clone_size: .
v_call: TRBV5-1
d_call: .
j_call: TRBJ1-5
cdr3_aa: CASSLEGGNQPQHF
cdr3_nt: TGCGCCAGCAGCTTGGAAGGGGGCAATCAGCCCCAGCATTTT

clone_size: .
v_call: TRBV29-1
d_call: .
j_call: TRBJ2-6
cdr3_aa: CSVERLGSGANVLTF
cdr3_nt: TGCAGCGTTGAACGGTTAGGCTCTGGGGCCAACGTCCTGACTTTC

clone_size: .
v_call: TRBV30
d_call: .
j_call: TRBJ1-3
cdr3_aa: CAGGRKVSGNTIYF
cdr3_nt: TGTGCGGGGGGTCGAAAAGTCTCTGGAAACACCATATATTTT

clone_size: .
v_call: TRBV5-1
d_call: .
j_call: TRBJ1-1
cdr3_aa: CASSPSPDSAAFF
cdr3_nt: TGCGCCAGCAGCCCATCCCCGGACAGTGCGGCTTTCTTT

clone_size: .
v_call: TRBV9
d_call: .
j_call: TRBJ1-2
cdr3_aa: CASSGGTFYGYTF
cdr3_nt: TGTGCCAGCAGCGGCGGGACTTTTTATGGCTACACCTTC

clone_size: .
v_call: TRBV5-1
d_call: .
j_call: TRBJ1-2
cdr3_aa: CASSPEGSTDYGYTF
cdr3_nt: TGCGCCAGCAGCCCGGAGGGATCGACTGATTATGGCTACACCTTC

clone_size: once
v_call: TRBV6-1
d_call: .
j_call: TRBJ1-3
cdr3_aa: CASSADFSSGNTIYF
cdr3_nt: TGTGCCAGCAGTGCGGATTTTAGCTCTGGAAACACCATATATTTT

clone_size: .
v_call: TRBV2
d_call: .
j_call: TRBJ2-5
cdr3_aa: CASSERWDQETQYF
cdr3_nt: TGTGCCAGCAGTGAAAGGTGGGACCAAGAGACCCAGTACTTC

clone_size: .
v_call: TRBV28
d_call: .
j_call: TRBJ1-1
cdr3_aa: CASSTLQTQNTEAFF
cdr3_nt: TGTGCCAGCAGCACCCTCCAAACACAGAACACTGAAGCTTTCTTT

clone_size: .
v_call: TRBV28
d_call: .
j_call: TRBJ2-7
cdr3_aa: CASRRSGSGRYEQYF
cdr3_nt: TGTGCCAGCAGACGTTCCGGTTCGGGAAGGTACGAGCAGTACTTC

clone_size: few
v_call: TRBV4-2
d_call: TRBD1
j_call: TRBJ2-6
cdr3_aa: CASSQGGQGAPPSSGANVLTF
cdr3_nt: TGTGCCAGCAGCCAAGGAGGGCAGGGGGCTCCCCCAAGCTCTGGGGCCAACGTCCTGACTTTC

clone_size: medium-sized
v_call: TRBV6-1
d_call: .
j_call: TRBJ2-2
cdr3_aa: CASIGTPNTGELFF
cdr3_nt: TGTGCCAGCATCGGGACCCCCAACACCGGGGAGCTGTTTTTT

clone_size: once
v_call: TRBV19
d_call: .
j_call: TRBJ1-5
cdr3_aa: CASSIIRGRGGNQPQHF
cdr3_nt: TGTGCCAGTAGTATAATCCGGGGTAGAGGGGGGAATCAGCCCCAGCATTTT

clone_size: .
v_call: TRBV9
d_call: .
j_call: TRBJ2-5
cdr3_aa: CASSVSSLGFQETQYF
cdr3_nt: TGTGCCAGCAGCGTATCATCTTTGGGCTTCCAAGAGACCCAGTACTTC

clone_size: .
v_call: TRBV19
d_call: TRBD1
j_call: TRBJ2-2
cdr3_aa: CASSGQGNTGELFF
cdr3_nt: TGTGCCAGTAGTGGACAGGGGAACACCGGGGAGCTGTTTTTT

clone_size: once
v_call: TRBV13
d_call: .
j_call: TRBJ1-1
cdr3_aa: CASTPGGLNTEAFF
cdr3_nt: TGTGCCAGCACCCCTGGGGGTCTTAACACTGAAGCTTTCTTT